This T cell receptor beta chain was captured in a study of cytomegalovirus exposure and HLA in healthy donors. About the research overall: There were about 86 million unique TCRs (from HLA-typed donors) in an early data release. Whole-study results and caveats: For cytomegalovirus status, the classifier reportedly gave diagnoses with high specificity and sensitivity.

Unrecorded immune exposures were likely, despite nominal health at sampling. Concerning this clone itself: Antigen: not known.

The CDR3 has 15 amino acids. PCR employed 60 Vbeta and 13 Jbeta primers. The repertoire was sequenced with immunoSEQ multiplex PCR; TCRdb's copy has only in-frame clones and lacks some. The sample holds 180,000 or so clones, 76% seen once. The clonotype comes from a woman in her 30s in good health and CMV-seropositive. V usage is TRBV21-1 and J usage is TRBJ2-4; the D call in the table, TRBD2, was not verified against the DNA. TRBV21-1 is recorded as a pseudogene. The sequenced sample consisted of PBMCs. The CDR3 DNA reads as TGTGCCAGCAGCAAAGGGAATAGCGGTAAAAACATTCAGTACTTC. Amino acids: CASSKGNSGKNIQYF.